This record looks at one T cell receptor beta chain sequence and its context. Antigen specificity is unknown. The method was immunoSEQ multiplex PCR; TCRdb's version includes in-frame clones alone and lacks a portion of them. The sample lists over 25,000 clones; about four fifths were seen once. The data originate from a study of T cells in narcolepsy. The overall study: Healthy controls were enrolled alongside patients with narcolepsy type 1 or type 2. General study results and limits: Comparing one patient's CSF and blood CD4+ clonotypes highlighted HCRT- and TRIB2-specific autoreactive clonotypes. Autoreactive clonotypes reportedly recurred in blood of same and different patients, not controls.

CDR1 MNHEY and CDR2 SVGAGI come from the germline V gene. The CDR3 covers 15 residues. V lost 7 bases and J 1 base, leaving 14 bases between the germline ends. This receptor was identified in a human donor in good health. The material sequenced was memory (CD45RA-) CD4+ T cells from blood. The chain combines TRBV6-5 with TRBJ1-3; D is uncertain. The CDR3: CASTLEWGSGNTIYF. The CDR3 DNA reads TGTGCCAGCACCCTGGAATGGGGTTCTGGAAACACCATATATTTT.